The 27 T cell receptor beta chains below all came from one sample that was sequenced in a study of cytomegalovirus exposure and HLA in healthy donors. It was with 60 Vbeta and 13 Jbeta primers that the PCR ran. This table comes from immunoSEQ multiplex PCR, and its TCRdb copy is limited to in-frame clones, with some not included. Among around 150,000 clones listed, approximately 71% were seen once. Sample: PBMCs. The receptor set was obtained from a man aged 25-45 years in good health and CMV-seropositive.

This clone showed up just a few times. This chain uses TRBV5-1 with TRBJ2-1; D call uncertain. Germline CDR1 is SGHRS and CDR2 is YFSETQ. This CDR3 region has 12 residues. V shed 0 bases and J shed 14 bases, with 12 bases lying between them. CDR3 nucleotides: TGCGCCAGCAGCTTGGATCTCCAGGTGGAGTTCTTC. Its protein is CASSLDLQVEFF.

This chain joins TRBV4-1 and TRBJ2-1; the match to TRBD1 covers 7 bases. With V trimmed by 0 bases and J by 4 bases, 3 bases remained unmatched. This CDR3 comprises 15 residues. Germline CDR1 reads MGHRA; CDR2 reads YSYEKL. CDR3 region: CASSQEPGQYNEQFF. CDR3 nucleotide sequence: TGCGCCAGCAGCCAAGAGCCGGGACAGTACAATGAGCAGTTCTTC.

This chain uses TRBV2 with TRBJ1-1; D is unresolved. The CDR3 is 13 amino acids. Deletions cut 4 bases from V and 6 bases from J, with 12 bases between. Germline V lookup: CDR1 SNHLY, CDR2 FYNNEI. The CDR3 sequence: CASSVRSPPEAFF. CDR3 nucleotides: TGTGCCAGCAGTGTCCGGTCGCCCCCTGAAGCTTTCTTT.

In nucleotides, the CDR3 is TGTGCCAGCAGCCCCGGGACAGATATGAACACTGAAGCTTTCTTT. Amino acid sequence: CASSPGTDMNTEAFF. The V gene is TRBV2, the J gene TRBJ1-1; TRBD1 matches at 7 bases. Germline lookup yields CDR1 SNHLY and CDR2 FYNNEI. The CDR3 has 15 residues. V gave up 6 bases and J gave up 0 bases; unmatched junction bases: 7.

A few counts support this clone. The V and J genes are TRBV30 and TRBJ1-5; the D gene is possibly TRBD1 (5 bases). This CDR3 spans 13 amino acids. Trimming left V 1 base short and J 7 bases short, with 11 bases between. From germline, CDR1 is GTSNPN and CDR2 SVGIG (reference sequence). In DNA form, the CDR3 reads TGTGCCTGGAGTGCAGGGCTCGGGCAGCCCCAGCATTTT. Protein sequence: CAWSAGLGQPQHF.

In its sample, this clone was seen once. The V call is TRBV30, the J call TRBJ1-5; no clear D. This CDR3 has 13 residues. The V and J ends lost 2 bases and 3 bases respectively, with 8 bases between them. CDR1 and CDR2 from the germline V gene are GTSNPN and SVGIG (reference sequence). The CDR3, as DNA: TGTGCCTGGAGTAGGAGGGACAATCAGCCCCAGCATTTT. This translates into CAWSRRDNQPQHF.

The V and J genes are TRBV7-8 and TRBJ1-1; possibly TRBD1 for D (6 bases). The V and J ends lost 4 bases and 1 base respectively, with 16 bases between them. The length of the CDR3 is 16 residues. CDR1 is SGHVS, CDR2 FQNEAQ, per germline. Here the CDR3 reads CASSSGQDGPNTEAFF. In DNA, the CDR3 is TGTGCCAGCAGCTCGGGACAAGATGGACCGAACACTGAAGCTTTCTTT.

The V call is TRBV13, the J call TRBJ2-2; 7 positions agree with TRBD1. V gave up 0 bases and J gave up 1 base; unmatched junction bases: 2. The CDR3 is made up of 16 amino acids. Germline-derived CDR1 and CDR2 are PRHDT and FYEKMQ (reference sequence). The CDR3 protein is CASSLGRDRNTGELFF. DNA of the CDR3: TGTGCCAGCAGCTTAGGTAGGGACAGGAACACCGGGGAGCTGTTTTTT. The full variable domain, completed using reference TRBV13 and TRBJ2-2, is AAGVIQSPRHLIKEKRETATLKCYPIPRHDTVYWYQQGPGQDPQFLISFYEKMQSDKGSIPDRFSAQQFSDYHSELNMSSLELGDSALYFCASSLGRDRNTGELFFGEGSRLTVL.

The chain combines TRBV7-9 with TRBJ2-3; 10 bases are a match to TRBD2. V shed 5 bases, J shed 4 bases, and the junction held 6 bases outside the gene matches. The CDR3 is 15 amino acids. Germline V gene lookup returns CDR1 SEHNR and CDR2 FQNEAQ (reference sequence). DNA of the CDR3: TGTGCCAGCAGCCAGGCTAGCGGGAGCCCAGATACGCAGTATTTT. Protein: CASSQASGSPDTQYF.

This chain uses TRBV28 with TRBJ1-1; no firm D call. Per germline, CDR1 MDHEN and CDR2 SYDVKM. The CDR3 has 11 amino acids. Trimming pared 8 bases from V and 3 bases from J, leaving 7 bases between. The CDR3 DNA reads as TGTGCCAGCCAAATGTACACTGAAGCTTTCTTT. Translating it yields CASQMYTEAFF.

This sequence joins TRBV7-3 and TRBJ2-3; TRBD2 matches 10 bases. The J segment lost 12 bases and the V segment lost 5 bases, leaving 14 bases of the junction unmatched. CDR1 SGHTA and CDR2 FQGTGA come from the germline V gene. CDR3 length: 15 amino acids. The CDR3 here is CASSPNPSGSTEQYF. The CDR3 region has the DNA TGTGCCAGCAGCCCAAATCCTAGCGGGAGCACCGAACAGTATTTT.

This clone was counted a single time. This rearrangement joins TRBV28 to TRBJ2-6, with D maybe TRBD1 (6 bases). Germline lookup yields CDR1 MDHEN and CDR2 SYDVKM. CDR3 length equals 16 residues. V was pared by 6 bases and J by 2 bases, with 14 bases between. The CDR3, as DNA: TGTGCCAGCAGACAACAGGGCCCCCCTGGGGCCAACGTCCTGACTTTC. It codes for CASRQQGPPGANVLTF.

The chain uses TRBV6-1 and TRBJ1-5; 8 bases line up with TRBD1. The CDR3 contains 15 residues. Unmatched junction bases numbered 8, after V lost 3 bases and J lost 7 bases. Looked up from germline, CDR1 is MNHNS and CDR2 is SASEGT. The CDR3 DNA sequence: TGTGCCAGCAGTGATTGGGCAGGGGGCTACCAGCCCCAGCATTTT. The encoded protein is CASSDWAGGYQPQHF.

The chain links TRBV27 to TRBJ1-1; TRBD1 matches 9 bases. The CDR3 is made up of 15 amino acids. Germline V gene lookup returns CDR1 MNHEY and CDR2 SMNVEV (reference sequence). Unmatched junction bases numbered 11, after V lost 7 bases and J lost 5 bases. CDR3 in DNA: TGTGCCAGCAAGTTCTATCGGACAGGGGATACTGAAGCTTTCTTT. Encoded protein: CASKFYRTGDTEAFF.

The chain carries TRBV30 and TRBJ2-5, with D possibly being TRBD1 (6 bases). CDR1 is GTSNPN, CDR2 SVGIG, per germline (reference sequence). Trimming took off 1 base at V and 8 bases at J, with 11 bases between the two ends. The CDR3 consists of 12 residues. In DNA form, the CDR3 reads TGTGCCTGGAGTGAACAGGGCGGAACCCAGTACTTC. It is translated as CAWSEQGGTQYF.

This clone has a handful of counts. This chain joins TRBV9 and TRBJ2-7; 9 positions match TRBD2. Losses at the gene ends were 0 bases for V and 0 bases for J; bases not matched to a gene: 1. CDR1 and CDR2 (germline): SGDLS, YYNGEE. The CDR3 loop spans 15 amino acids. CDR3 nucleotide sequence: TGTGCCAGCAGCGTAGGTAGCGGGAGCTCCTACGAGCAGTACTTC. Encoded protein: CASSVGSGSSYEQYF. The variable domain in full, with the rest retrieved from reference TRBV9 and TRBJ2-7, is DSGVTQTPKHLITATGQRVTLRCSPRSGDLSVYWYQQSLDQGLQFLIQYYNGEERAKGNILERFSAQQFPDLHSELNLSSLELGDSALYFCASSVGSGSSYEQYFGPGTRLTVT.

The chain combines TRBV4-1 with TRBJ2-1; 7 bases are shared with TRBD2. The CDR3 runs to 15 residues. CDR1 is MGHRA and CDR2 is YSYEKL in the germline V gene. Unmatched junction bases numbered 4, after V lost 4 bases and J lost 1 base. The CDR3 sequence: CASSPRELSYNEQFF. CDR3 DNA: TGCGCCAGCAGCCCGCGGGAGTTGTCCTACAATGAGCAGTTCTTC.

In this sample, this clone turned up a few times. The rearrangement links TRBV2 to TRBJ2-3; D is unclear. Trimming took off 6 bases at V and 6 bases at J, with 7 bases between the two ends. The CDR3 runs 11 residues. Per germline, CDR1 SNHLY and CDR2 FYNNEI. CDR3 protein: CASRYADTQYF. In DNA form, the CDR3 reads TGTGCCAGCAGATATGCGGATACGCAGTATTTT.

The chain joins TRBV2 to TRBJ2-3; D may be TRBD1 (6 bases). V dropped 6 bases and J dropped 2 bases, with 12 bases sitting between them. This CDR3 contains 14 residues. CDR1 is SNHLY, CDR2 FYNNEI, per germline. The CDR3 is CASRSRGHTDTQYF. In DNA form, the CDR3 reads TGTGCCAGCAGGTCTAGGGGACACACAGATACGCAGTATTTT.

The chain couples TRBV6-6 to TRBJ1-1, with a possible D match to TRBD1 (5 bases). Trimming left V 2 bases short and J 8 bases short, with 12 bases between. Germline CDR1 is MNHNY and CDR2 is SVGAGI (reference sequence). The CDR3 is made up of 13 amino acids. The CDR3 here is CASSYESRAEAFF. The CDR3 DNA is TGTGCCAGCAGTTACGAGTCCAGGGCAGAAGCTTTCTTT.

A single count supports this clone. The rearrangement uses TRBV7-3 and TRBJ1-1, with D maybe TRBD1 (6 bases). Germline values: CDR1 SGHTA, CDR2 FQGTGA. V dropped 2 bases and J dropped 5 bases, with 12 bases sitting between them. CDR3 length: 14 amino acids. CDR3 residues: CASSLGGPRTEAFF. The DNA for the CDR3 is TGTGCCAGCAGCTTAGGGGGCCCTCGAACTGAAGCTTTCTTT.

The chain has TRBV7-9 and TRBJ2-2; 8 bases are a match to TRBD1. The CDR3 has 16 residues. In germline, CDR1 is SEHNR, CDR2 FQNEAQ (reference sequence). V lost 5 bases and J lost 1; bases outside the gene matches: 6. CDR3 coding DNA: TGTGCCAGCAGCCCTACAGGGGGGAGGAACACCGGGGAGCTGTTTTTT. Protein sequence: CASSPTGGRNTGELFF.

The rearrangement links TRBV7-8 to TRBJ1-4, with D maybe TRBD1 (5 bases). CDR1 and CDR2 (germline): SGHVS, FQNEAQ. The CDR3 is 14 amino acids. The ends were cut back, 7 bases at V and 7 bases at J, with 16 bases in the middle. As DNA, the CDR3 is TGTGCCAGCAACTCCATAGGCAGGGCTGAAAAACTGTTTTTT. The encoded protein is CASNSIGRAEKLFF.

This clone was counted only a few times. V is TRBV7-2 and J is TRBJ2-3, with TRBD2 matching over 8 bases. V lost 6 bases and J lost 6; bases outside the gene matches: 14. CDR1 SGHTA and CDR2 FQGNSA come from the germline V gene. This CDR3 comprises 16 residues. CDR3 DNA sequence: TGTGCCAGCAGTCATGTGGGCGAGCGGGAGTGGGATACGCAGTATTTT. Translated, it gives CASSHVGEREWDTQYF.

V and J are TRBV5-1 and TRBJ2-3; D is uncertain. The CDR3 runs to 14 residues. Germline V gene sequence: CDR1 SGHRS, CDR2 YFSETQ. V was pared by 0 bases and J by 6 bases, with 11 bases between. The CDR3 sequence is CASSLGWAQDTQYF. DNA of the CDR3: TGCGCCAGCAGCTTGGGGTGGGCCCAGGATACGCAGTATTTT.

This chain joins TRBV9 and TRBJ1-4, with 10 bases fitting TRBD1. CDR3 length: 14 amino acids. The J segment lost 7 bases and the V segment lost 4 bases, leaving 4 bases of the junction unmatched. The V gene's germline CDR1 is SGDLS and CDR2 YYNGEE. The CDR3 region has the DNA TGTGCCAGCAGCATCCGGGACAGGGGTGAAAAACTGTTTTTT. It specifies CASSIRDRGEKLFF.

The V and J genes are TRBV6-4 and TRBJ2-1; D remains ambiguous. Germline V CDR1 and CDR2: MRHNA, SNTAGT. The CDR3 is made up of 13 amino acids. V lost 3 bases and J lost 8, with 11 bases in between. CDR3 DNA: TGTGCCAGCAGTGATCGTGGTCGAGATGAGCAGTTCTTC. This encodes CASSDRGRDEQFF.